The 7 T cell receptor beta chains below come from one sample, sequenced in a study of blood T cell repertoires in COVID-19. Some clones are missing from TCRdb's copy, which holds only in-frame ones; the method was immunoSEQ multiplex PCR. Of roughly 250,000 clones detected, 80% to 85% appear once; the ten largest clones hold 15% to 18%. The sample consisted of peripheral blood. All receptors derive from a person between 65 and 79 years old with COVID-19, enrolled during active disease.

This clone has a single count. This chain connects TRBV7-6 to TRBJ1-3, with 7 bases that match TRBD1. CDR3 size: 13 residues. CDR1 is SGHVS and CDR2 is FNYEAQ in the germline V gene. J lost 4 bases, V lost 5 bases, and 2 bases had no gene match. CDR3 DNA sequence: TGTGCCAGCAGCCGACAGGGCGGAAACACCATATATTTT. It translates to CASSRQGGNTIYF.

The chain uses TRBV12-3 or TRBV12-4 and TRBJ1-2; D unclear. Between the trimmed V and J ends, which lost 1 base and 7 bases, there was a span of 7 bases. There are 12 residues in the CDR3. The CDR3 coding sequence is TGTGCCAGCAGTTTAGATCCAGGTGGCTACACCTTC. Amino acids: CASSLDPGGYTF.

This clone was counted only a few times. This same CDR3 is encoded by further DNA sequences in the sample. This rearrangement joins TRBV14 to TRBJ1-1, with D unclear. CDR3 length: 13 amino acids. V gave up 2 bases and J gave up 5 bases, with 9 bases separating them. Germline CDR1 is SGHDN and CDR2 is FVKESK. The CDR3 protein is CASSQSTRTEAFF. CDR3 nucleotide sequence: TGTGCCAGCAGCCAATCGACACGGACTGAAGCTTTCTTT.

The CDR3 spells CASSKRRVATQYF. CDR3 nucleotide sequence: TGTGCCAGCAGCAAGAGGCGGGTTGCTACGCAGTATTTT. V is TRBV21-1 and J is TRBJ2-3; TRBD2 reflects the table's D call only, with no check against the DNA. TRBV21-1 has pseudogene status. The CDR3 runs to 13 residues.

The chain has TRBV28 and TRBJ1-6; 7 nucleotides line up with TRBD1. Trimming at V came to 6 bases and at J to 6 bases, leaving 8 bases not matched to a gene. CDR3 length: 15 residues. The germline gives CDR1 MDHEN, CDR2 SYDVKM. The CDR3 loop reads CASSQVGTVNSPLHF. The CDR3 bases are TGTGCCAGCAGCCAAGTGGGGACAGTTAATTCACCCCTCCACTTT.

The count of this clone is one. The J gene is TRBJ2-5, the V gene TRBV5-4; D is possibly TRBD1 (5 bases). CDR1 SGHNT and CDR2 YYREEE come from the germline V gene (reference sequence). This CDR3 has 15 amino acids. Trimming stripped 4 bases from V and 5 bases from J, with 18 bases between. DNA for the CDR3: TGTGCCAGCAGCGTGGACCCAGGGTTTTTGGAGACCCAGTACTTC. This gives the protein CASSVDPGFLETQYF.

This CDR3 is CASSLARGLADITDTQYF. In DNA form, the CDR3 reads TGTGCCAGCAGCTTAGCGAGGGGACTAGCGGATATCACAGATACGCAGTATTTT. The chain links TRBV7-6 to TRBJ2-3; 11 bases map to TRBD2. Looked up from germline, CDR1 is SGHVS and CDR2 is FNYEAQ. V gave up 0 bases and J gave up 2 bases; unmatched junction bases: 7. The CDR3 is 18 residues long.